What follows are 24 T cell receptor beta chains derived from one specimen sequenced in a study of cytomegalovirus exposure and HLA in healthy donors. Vbeta (60) and Jbeta (13) primers were used in the PCR. The repertoire was sequenced with immunoSEQ multiplex PCR; TCRdb's copy has only in-frame clones and lacks some. The profile covers roughly 120,000 clones, with about four fifths appearing a single time and about a fifth taken by the ten largest. What was sequenced was PBMCs. Source of these receptors: a man aged 25-45 years in good health and CMV-seropositive.

CDR3 DNA: TGTGCCAGCAGCCCTTTAGGGTCAGGGGGCGCGTATGGCTACACCTTC. It specifies CASSPLGSGGAYGYTF. The chain carries TRBV5-4 and TRBJ1-2, with 8 positions matching TRBD1. J was trimmed by 5 bases and V by 4 bases; bases with no gene match: 13. This CDR3 contains 16 residues. Germline CDR1 and CDR2: SGHNT and YYREEE (reference sequence).

The rearrangement uses TRBV2 and TRBJ1-1; D is possibly TRBD1 (5 bases). The CDR3 spans 12 residues. Trimming left V 10 bases short and J 5 bases short, with 14 bases between. Germline V gene data show CDR1 as SNHLY and CDR2 as FYNNEI. The CDR3 DNA follows: TGTGCCACCCTCGGGGGGGAGACTGAAGCTTTCTTT. This translates into CATLGGETEAFF. The entire variable domain, with the rest obtained from reference TRBV2 and TRBJ1-1, is as follows: EPEVTQTPSHQVTQMGQEVILRCVPISNHLYFYWYRQILGQKVEFLVSFYNNEISEKSEIFDDQFSVERPDGSNFTLKIRSTKLEDSAMYFCATLGGETEAFFGQGTRLTVV.

Of note for this clone: An end of the junction differs from the germline gene, which may be a read error. The chain has TRBV29-1 and TRBJ2-1; TRBD1 matches at 7 bases. Germline V gene sequence: CDR1 SQVTM, CDR2 ANQGSEA. The CDR3 runs to 13 residues. CDR3: CSAEPDRANEQFF. CDR3 bases: TGCAGCGCTGAACCAGACAGGGCCAATGAGCAGTTCTTC.

The V gene is TRBV7-2, the J gene TRBJ1-1; 8 bases agree with TRBD1. The CDR3 contains 13 residues. V lost 2 bases, J lost 10 bases, and 6 bases stayed unmatched. Looked up from germline, CDR1 is SGHTA and CDR2 is FQGNSA. DNA of the CDR3: TGTGCCAGCAGCTTAAATTTGGGGACAGGAGCTTTCTTT. Its translation is CASSLNLGTGAFF.

The chain couples TRBV28 to TRBJ2-3; TRBD1 agrees at 7 bases. V shed 11 bases and J 4 bases; nucleotides not matched to a gene: 9. CDR1 is MDHEN and CDR2 is SYDVKM in the germline V gene. This CDR3 is 13 amino acids long. CDR3: CAGQTGQADTQYF. In nucleotides, the CDR3 is TGTGCCGGTCAGACAGGGCAGGCAGATACGCAGTATTTT.

V and J are TRBV6-1 and TRBJ1-2, with 7 bases matching TRBD1. Germline-derived CDR1 and CDR2 are MNHNS and SASEGT. V dropped 4 bases and J dropped 8; count of bases not matched to a gene: 7. The length of the CDR3 is 13 residues. The CDR3 DNA is TGTGCCAGCAGTGCACAGGGGCTTGGGGGCTACACCTTC. Translating gives CASSAQGLGGYTF.

This CDR3 is CAWGSMGANTEAFF. In DNA form, the CDR3 reads TGTGCCTGGGGCAGTATGGGGGCGAACACTGAAGCTTTCTTT. The gene calls are TRBV30 and TRBJ1-1; maybe TRBD1 (6 bases). CDR3 length: 14 residues. The V end was cut by 5 bases, the J end by 1 base, with 14 bases between. The germline V gene encodes CDR1 GTSNPN and CDR2 SVGIG (reference sequence).

The gene calls are TRBV18 and TRBJ1-2; unclear D gene. V was trimmed by 6 bases and J by 3 bases, leaving 11 bases between them. This CDR3 is 13 amino acids long. The germline CDR1 and CDR2 sequences are KGHSH and LQKENI. The chain's CDR3 is CASSQDFHYGYTF. Here the CDR3 DNA reads TGTGCCAGCTCGCAGGACTTCCACTATGGCTACACCTTC.

The chain joins TRBV7-9 to TRBJ2-2; D unresolved. V was cut by 4 bases and J by 7 bases, with 7 bases left in between. The CDR3 extends over 12 amino acids. The germline CDR1 and CDR2 sequences are SEHNR and FQNEAQ (reference sequence). DNA of the CDR3: TGTGCCAGCAGCTCCGCCGGCGGGGAGCTGTTTTTT. Residues: CASSSAGGELFF.

Only a few counts were recorded for this clone. The chain has TRBV4-1 and TRBJ2-6; D gene ambiguous. Germline-derived CDR1 and CDR2 are MGHRA and YSYEKL. This CDR3 is 16 amino acids long. V was cut by 0 bases and J by 0 bases, with 6 bases left in between. In nucleotides, the CDR3 is TGCGCCAGCAGCCAAGACTGGGCCTCTGGGGCCAACGTCCTGACTTTC. It codes for CASSQDWASGANVLTF.

The genes are TRBV4-1 and TRBJ2-5; the D gene is possibly TRBD1 (5 bases). The J call may be mistaken, given a closer DNA end match to TRBJ2-7. From germline, CDR1 is MGHRA and CDR2 YSYEKL. This CDR3 spans 14 amino acids. Here the CDR3 reads CASSQGQLFYEQYF. As DNA, the CDR3 is TGCGCCAGCAGCCAAGGACAGTTATTCTACGAGCAGTACTTC.

The CDR3 reads CASSSRGLAVSGDTQYF. The CDR3 region has the DNA TGTGCCAGCAGCTCGCGGGGGCTAGCGGTCTCGGGAGATACGCAGTATTTT. This chain joins TRBV6-4 and TRBJ2-3; weak D call: TRBD2 (7 bases). The CDR3 sequence is 17 residues long. Per germline, CDR1 MRHNA and CDR2 SNTAGT. Trimming removed 6 bases at V and 5 bases at J, with 24 bases between.

The chain uses TRBV5-6 and TRBJ1-2; the D is unclear. Trimming took off 0 bases at V and 6 bases at J, with 15 bases between the two ends. CDR3 length: 15 amino acids. Germline loops: CDR1 SGHDT, CDR2 YYEEEE. Written as DNA, the CDR3 is TGTGCCAGCAGCTTGGCGGAAACAGCCCTACATGGCTACACCTTC. Translating it yields CASSLAETALHGYTF.

In the case of this clone: Other DNA sequences in the same sample also yield this CDR3. The V call is TRBV5-1, the J call TRBJ2-2, with 9 positions matching TRBD1. The CDR3 sequence is 14 residues long. CDR1 is SGHRS and CDR2 is YFSETQ in the germline V gene. Germline trimming cut 2 bases from V and 7 bases from J; bases unmatched to any gene: 3. The CDR3 region is CASSLQGASGELFF. The CDR3 nucleotides are TGCGCCAGCAGCTTACAGGGGGCAAGCGGGGAGCTGTTTTTT.

The chain combines TRBV19 with TRBJ2-5; D might be TRBD2 (6 bases). Trimming took off 8 bases at V and 0 bases at J, with 16 bases between the two ends. The germline gives CDR1 LNHDA, CDR2 SQIVND (reference sequence). The CDR3 consists of 15 residues. The CDR3, as DNA: TGTGCCAGTGCCCTTAGCGGTACCCACCAAGAGACCCAGTACTTC. This codes for CASALSGTHQETQYF. The full variable domain, completed using reference TRBV19 and TRBJ2-5, is DGGITQSPKYLFRKEGQNVTLSCEQNLNHDAMYWYRQDPGQGLRLIYYSQIVNDFQKGDIAEGYSVSREKKESFPLTVTSAQKNPTAFYLCASALSGTHQETQYFGPGTRLLVL.

V gene TRBV7-6 combines with J gene TRBJ2-1; 9 bases line up with TRBD1. The length of the CDR3 is 15 residues. The V gene end was trimmed by 4 bases and the J gene end by 1 base; junction bases not matched to a gene: 2. CDR1 is SGHVS and CDR2 is FNYEAQ in the germline V gene. Here the CDR3 reads CASSSTGGSYNEQFF. The CDR3 coding sequence is TGTGCCAGCAGCTCGACAGGGGGATCCTACAATGAGCAGTTCTTC.

V usage is TRBV2 and J usage is TRBJ1-2, with TRBD1 as a possible D gene (6 bases). The CDR3 consists of 13 residues. Trimming pared 2 bases from V and 9 bases from J, leaving 13 bases between. From germline, CDR1 is SNHLY and CDR2 FYNNEI. The CDR3 DNA follows: TGTGCCAGCAGTGAAAACCAGGGGCAGAGCTACACCTTC. Amino acid sequence: CASSENQGQSYTF.

CDR3 residues: CASSEPGRGIYEQYV. DNA for the CDR3: TGTGCCAGCAGTGAACCCGGTCGGGGTATCTACGAGCAGTACGTC. The rearrangement uses TRBV6-1 and TRBJ2-7; maybe TRBD2 (5 bases). V lost 2 bases to trimming and J lost 3 bases, with 14 bases between them. Per germline, CDR1 MNHNS and CDR2 SASEGT. The CDR3 runs 15 residues.

The V and J genes are TRBV18 and TRBJ1-1, with 7 bases aligning to TRBD1. The CDR3 extends over 15 amino acids. Germline V gene sequence: CDR1 KGHSH, CDR2 LQKENI. After removal of 4 bases from V and 4 bases from J, the junction contained 9 bases not matched to a gene. CDR3 bases: TGTGCCAGCTCACTAACCAGGGACAGACCCACTGAAGCTTTCTTT. It translates to CASSLTRDRPTEAFF.

The chain combines TRBV27 with TRBJ2-1, with 7 bases fitting TRBD2. Germline V gene sequence: CDR1 MNHEY, CDR2 SMNVEV (reference sequence). The CDR3 loop spans 14 amino acids. Unmatched junction bases numbered 3, after V lost 3 bases and J lost 4 bases. CDR3 DNA sequence: TGTGCCAGCAGTTTTACGGGGGGTTACAATGAGCAGTTCTTC. Translation: CASSFTGGYNEQFF.

V and J are TRBV19 and TRBJ2-3; 7 positions match TRBD1. Germline trimming cut 5 bases from V and 0 bases from J; bases unmatched to any gene: 5. The CDR3 totals 15 residues. In germline, CDR1 is LNHDA, CDR2 SQIVND (reference sequence). CDR3 sequence reads: CASSADRASTDTQYF. The CDR3 DNA sequence: TGTGCCAGTAGTGCAGACAGGGCAAGCACAGATACGCAGTATTTT. Complete variable domain (other parts from reference TRBV19 and TRBJ2-3): DGGITQSPKYLFRKEGQNVTLSCEQNLNHDAMYWYRQDPGQGLRLIYYSQIVNDFQKGDIAEGYSVSREKKESFPLTVTSAQKNPTAFYLCASSADRASTDTQYFGPGTRLTVL.

The CDR3 is CASSIDRATEAFF. The CDR3 region has the DNA TGTGCCAGCTCTATTGACAGGGCTACTGAAGCTTTCTTT. J is TRBJ1-1 and V is TRBV11-2, with 7 positions matching TRBD1. The CDR3 has 13 residues. V shed 8 bases and J 5 bases; nucleotides not matched to a gene: 8. Germline CDR1 reads SGHAT; CDR2 reads FQNNGV.

The chain couples TRBV5-4 to TRBJ2-5, with D tentatively TRBD2 (5 bases). The J call is doubtful: the DNA matches TRBJ2-7 better. This CDR3 is built from 15 residues. Germline V CDR1 and CDR2: SGHNT, YYREEE (reference sequence). The DNA for the CDR3 is TGTGCCAGCAGCCCCCGCCAGCGGAACGACTACGAGCAGTACTTC. Its protein product is CASSPRQRNDYEQYF.

This clone has only one observation. V is TRBV6-1 and J is TRBJ2-1; 9 positions agree with TRBD2. This CDR3 is 16 amino acids long. Unmatched junction bases numbered 13, after V lost 4 bases and J lost 9 bases. Germline CDR1 is MNHNS and CDR2 is SASEGT. CDR3 sequence: CASSVSPGLAWSEQFF. The CDR3 bases are TGTGCCAGCAGTGTATCACCGGGACTAGCTTGGAGTGAGCAGTTCTTC.